This is a list of T cell receptor beta chains from one sample in a study of Graves' ophthalmopathy and Graves' hyperthyroidism. TCRdb processed the multiplex PCR reads anew with MiXCR; each CDR3 protein has one entry. The sample gives roughly 380,000 distinct CDR3 sequences, approximately 15% of which show up once; about 7.3% is in the top ten. Source material: peripheral blood. These receptors were obtained from a woman under 30 with stable Graves' hyperthyroidism. CDR3s include the opening cysteine and the closing phenylalanine or tryptophan. The D gene is left open where the match is weak. Part of the rows lack a size; the others show once, few, many or a class for expanded clones.

clone_size,v_call,d_call,j_call,cdr3_nt,cdr3_aa
.,TRBV19,.,TRBJ2-1,TGTGCCAGTACCCCAGCTTTTCGACACAATGAGCAGTTCTTC,CASTPAFRHNEQFF
many,TRBV6-2/TRBV6-3,.,TRBJ2-3,TGTGCCAGCAGGCAGTCAGCAAATACGCAGTATTTT,CASRQSANTQYF
many,TRBV19,TRBD2,TRBJ2-7,TGTGCCAGTAGTACACCAGGGAGGGCCGAGCAGTACTTC,CASSTPGRAEQYF
many,TRBV7-9,TRBD1,TRBJ2-5,TGTGCCAGCAGCTATGGACAGGGAGAGACCCAGTACTTC,CASSYGQGETQYF
.,TRBV12-3/TRBV12-4,TRBD2,TRBJ2-7,TGTGCCAGCAGTCACCCCGGGGGGTACGAGCAGTACTTC,CASSHPGGYEQYF
.,TRBV11-2,.,TRBJ2-2,TGTGCCAGCAACTTAGGAAACACCGGGGAGCTGTTTTTT,CASNLGNTGELFF
many,TRBV24-1,.,TRBJ2-5,TGTGCCACCAGTGATCGGAGGGGGAGCGGGTACCGAGAGACCCAGTACTTC,CATSDRRGSGYRETQYF
many,TRBV6-1,.,TRBJ2-2,TGTGCCAGCCAAGTCCAGACGAACACCGGGGAGCTGTTTTTT,CASQVQTNTGELFF
many,TRBV4-2,TRBD2,TRBJ2-5,TGTGCCAGCAGCCAAGGTCTAGCGGGGGGGAACAACCAAGAGACCCAGTACTTC,CASSQGLAGGNNQETQYF
many,TRBV5-1,TRBD1,TRBJ1-1,TGCGCCAGCAGAAAGACAGGGGATGTGAACACTGAAGCTTTCTTT,CASRKTGDVNTEAFF
medium-sized,TRBV12-3/TRBV12-4,.,TRBJ1-1,TGTGCCAGCAACCGCCAGGGGAACACTGAAGCTTTCTTT,CASNRQGNTEAFF
many,TRBV19,.,TRBJ1-2,TGTGCCAGTAGTATAGATAGCCCCTATGGCTACACCTTC,CASSIDSPYGYTF
.,TRBV12-3/TRBV12-4,TRBD1,TRBJ2-2,TGTGCCAGCAGAGACAGGGCCACCGGGGAGCTGTTTTTT,CASRDRATGELFF
many,TRBV10-2,TRBD1,TRBJ1-6,TGCGCCAGCAGTGACCACAGGGGAAAACATAATTCACCCCTCCACTTT,CASSDHRGKHNSPLHF
.,TRBV6-1,.,TRBJ1-2,TGTGCCAGCAGGCCCCGGTATGGCTACACCTTC,CASRPRYGYTF
many,TRBV10-3,TRBD1,TRBJ2-2,TGTGCCATGGGACAGGGGGCCGGGGAGCTGTTTTTT,CAMGQGAGELFF
many,TRBV15,.,TRBJ2-7,TGTGCCACCAGCAGAGATCTACAGGACTATCAGTACTTC,CATSRDLQDYQYF
many,TRBV7-9,.,TRBJ1-1,TGTGCCAGCAGCTTAGGGGCGTACCCTGAAGCTTTCTTT,CASSLGAYPEAFF
few,TRBV6-5,TRBD2,TRBJ2-7,TGTGCCAGCAGTTACTCGAGTGAGCGGGGGGGTCTCGAGCAGCACTTC,CASSYSSERGGLEQHF
.,TRBV2,.,TRBJ2-6,TGTGCCAGCAGGGCCAGGCACTCTGGGGCCAACGTCCTGACTTTC,CASRARHSGANVLTF
many,TRBV12-3/TRBV12-4,.,TRBJ1-1,TGTGCCAGCAGCCCTGGTTGGGGAGCTTTCTTT,CASSPGWGAFF
.,TRBV6-5,.,TRBJ1-2,TGTGCCAGCAGTTACGGAACTCAGGGGTCATATGGCTACACCTTC,CASSYGTQGSYGYTF
many,TRBV6-7,.,TRBJ1-5,TGTGCCAGCAGTACACAAATCGACGGAGCAAGCCCTAAGACTAGCAATCAGCCCCAGCATTTT,CASSTQIDGASPKTSNQPQHF
many,TRBV7-3,.,TRBJ2-7,TGTGCCAGCAGCCTCTTCCGGGGGAGGTCCTACGAGCAGTACTTC,CASSLFRGRSYEQYF
many,TRBV20-1,.,TRBJ1-5,TGCAGTGCTAGGACAGGCCTGAATCAGCCCCAGCATTTT,CSARTGLNQPQHF
.,TRBV28,TRBD1,TRBJ2-7,TGTGCCAGCAGTGCCAGGGACAGCCAAGGTTACGAGCAGTACTTC,CASSARDSQGYEQYF
many,TRBV2,.,TRBJ2-7,TGTGCCAGCGATAAAGGTCCCTACGAGCAGTACTTC,CASDKGPYEQYF
few,TRBV12-3/TRBV12-4,.,TRBJ1-6,TGTGCCAGCAGTTCCCCTAATTATAATTCACCCCTCCACTTT,CASSSPNYNSPLHF
many,TRBV7-9,.,TRBJ1-2,TGTGCCAGCAGCTCCCCTAGGGGAGGAAAAACTAACTATGGCTACACCTTC,CASSSPRGGKTNYGYTF